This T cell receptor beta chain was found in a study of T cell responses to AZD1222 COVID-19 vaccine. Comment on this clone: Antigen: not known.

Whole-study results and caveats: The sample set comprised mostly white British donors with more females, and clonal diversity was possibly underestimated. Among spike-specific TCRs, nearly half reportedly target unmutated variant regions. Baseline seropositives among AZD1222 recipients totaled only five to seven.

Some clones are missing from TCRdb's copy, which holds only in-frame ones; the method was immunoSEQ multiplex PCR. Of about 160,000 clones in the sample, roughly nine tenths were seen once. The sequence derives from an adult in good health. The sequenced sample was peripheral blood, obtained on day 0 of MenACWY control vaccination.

The CDR3 DNA reads TGTGCCAGCACCACGGGACTGAGTAATCAGCCCCAGCATTTT. It yields the protein CASTTGLSNQPQHF. The gene calls are TRBV28 and TRBJ1-5; a possible D gene is TRBD1 (5 bases). The CDR3 totals 14 residues. V was shortened by 7 bases and J by 4 bases, with 14 bases between the two germline ends. Germline V gives CDR1 MDHEN, CDR2 SYDVKM.